A selection of T cell receptor beta chains follows, all from one sample in a study of T cell clusters in autoimmune cytopenias. TCRdb re-analyzed the multiplex PCR reads; it lists each CDR3 protein once, without DNA. This sample lists about 6,000 distinct CDR3 sequences; its ten largest clones have approximately 18%. The specimen sequenced was peripheral blood. The receptor set was obtained from a human donor with an autoimmune cytopenia or autoimmune hepatitis (not recorded which). The CDR3 runs from the conserved cysteine through the conserved F or W. Fields, in order: J gene, V gene, clone size, CDR3 protein. Only part of the rows carry a size: once, few, many, or a class if the clone is expanded.

TRBJ1-6,TRBV11-3,NA,CAGTWGRNNSPLHF
TRBJ1-2,TRBV12-3/TRBV12-4,NA,CASSLVGDYGYTF
TRBJ1-3,TRBV19,medium-sized,CASSADTGNTIYF
TRBJ1-1,TRBV4-2,NA,CASSQGVVGPAFF
TRBJ1-1,TRBV10-3,NA,CAISSQGTVSEAFF
TRBJ2-7,TRBV18,NA,CASTDAAYEQYF
TRBJ1-5,TRBV6-1,medium-sized,CASGQGGWVGNQPQHF
TRBJ2-1,TRBV5-6,NA,CASSLERGGPYNEQFF
TRBJ2-3,TRBV29-1,medium-sized,CSVPGRRWDTQYF
TRBJ2-3,TRBV12-3/TRBV12-4,medium-sized,CASSPAGSIYRGSDTQYF
TRBJ2-3,TRBV6-5,medium-sized,CASSTGAGGGPDTQYF
TRBJ1-2,TRBV19,NA,CATSAGFEGYTF
TRBJ2-1,TRBV19,medium-sized,CATTTRWGSYNEQFF
TRBJ1-3,TRBV7-9,NA,CASSNSPSDTIYF
TRBJ2-4,TRBV30,NA,CAWSRRGGENIQYF
TRBJ1-5,TRBV19,NA,CASSTDRDRAWDQPQHF
TRBJ2-5,TRBV6-2/TRBV6-3,NA,CASNPSPGTPYQETQYF
TRBJ2-7,TRBV20-1,NA,CSAREPGYEQYF
TRBJ2-1,TRBV18,NA,CASSPPNPSGGAQFF
TRBJ1-1,TRBV18,NA,CASSPPRARGTEAFF
TRBJ2-1,TRBV7-6,NA,CASSLAGGGGYNEQFF
TRBJ1-5,TRBV12-3/TRBV12-4,medium-sized,CASSFSDQPQHF
TRBJ2-5,TRBV11-3,medium-sized,CASSLDRGGWETQYF
TRBJ2-2,TRBV5-1,NA,CASSLAANANTGELFF
TRBJ2-3,TRBV12-3/TRBV12-4,medium-sized,CASSLNGGGGSTDTQYF
TRBJ2-5,TRBV5-4,NA,CASSFVAGNEETQYF
TRBJ2-1,TRBV30,NA,CAWRYGGAGNEQFF
TRBJ1-1,TRBV6-5,NA,CASRKTGGEVTEAFF
TRBJ1-6,TRBV5-5,NA,CASSFQGDYNSPLHF
TRBJ1-2,TRBV18,medium-sized,CASSPQEGGGFHGYTF
TRBJ1-2,TRBV5-1,NA,CASSLRGQGGTYGYTF
TRBJ2-2,TRBV30,medium-sized,CAWSPSWGHNTGELFF
TRBJ2-7,TRBV5-1,NA,CASSATGTGSSYEQYF